This record concerns one T cell receptor beta chain sequence. Its antigen has not been determined. No much larger clone exists at a distance of one base, and base qualities are not known. According to the study, the label for this sample's time point signals: baseline before first vaccination. Vaccinee samples came from UK trials COV001 and COV002, including a single-blind randomized controlled phase 2/3 trial of AZD1222 (ChAdOx1 nCoV-19) in healthy adults. For TCRbeta chain sequencing, PBMC samples were collected from trial participants at day 0 and at day 28 after the second dose. CDR1 and CDR2 are drawn from the germline V gene: SNHLY, FYNNEI. Its CDR3 holds 16 amino acids, cysteine through phenylalanine. CDR3 DNA is the only sequence kept; it has 48 bases, read in frame from the first base. Germline trimming amounts to 4 bases on V and 0 bases on J, with 3 as the count of junction bases outside the gene matches.

The data are from a study of T cell responses to AZD1222 COVID-19 vaccine (TCRdb year 2021). The study in broad terms: Because spike-specific TCR depth and breadth did not differ between the two schedules, AZD1222 recipients who got a second dose at roughly 4 weeks were pooled with those who got a second dose at roughly 12 weeks. TCR sequencing covered 230 or so trial participants: 200 to 220 given two doses of AZD1222 and approximately 25 given two doses of MenACWY control vaccine. Trial participants were enrolled by age into subgroups of 18-55, 56-69 and 70-plus years, and about 150, 27 and 61 TCR-sequenced participants, respectively, were included in these subgroups. Overall results and qualifications from the work: A significant rise in spike-specific TCR breadth and depth was observed after two AZD1222 doses relative to day 0 and relative to MenACWY recipients. Epitopes outside the regions mutated in the B.1.351 and B.1.1.7 variants were reportedly recognized by nearly half of the unique spike-specific TCRs. Because no samples from the day 14 peak response were available, repertoires could be characterized only after the peak T cell response. In the small 56-69-year group, the increase in depth fell short of significance, most likely because of low power. Conclusions about previously exposed vaccinees were limited because only a handful of AZD1222 recipients were SARS-CoV-2 seropositive at baseline. Participants were mostly white British, with more females than males. The authors suggested clonal diversity may have been underestimated. Vaccine-associated CD4 TCRs spanned the whole spike protein, with dominant responses in regions 160-218 and 743-854.

The CDR3 regions of human TCRbeta chains were subjected to immunosequencing. The published analysis was carried out like this. Repertoire TCRs were checked for matches against a reference library of SARS-CoV-2-specific TCRs that had been generated using the MIRA antigen-specificity platform. Breadth was defined as the fraction of unique TCRs that were SARS-CoV-2-associated, and depth was defined as the fraction of total T cells that were SARS-CoV-2-associated. Using the MIRA data, each spike-specific TCR was assigned both to the spike region to which the TCR was reactive and to a CD4 or CD8 class. Log10-transformed breadth and depth values were compared by one-way ANOVA with Sidak's multiple comparisons tests. Drawn from immuneACCESS, this table holds only the in-frame rearrangements with V and J called that TCRdb kept. Clones are partly lost; checked studies trace under half to an unresolved V gene and leave the rest unexplained. V, J and clone size reflect that table, while D and trimming were determined from the DNA. Present in this sample are fewer than 140,000 clones, around 90% of which were seen just once. Of the sample, around 5.1% is held by the ten largest clones.

The chain is encoded by TRBV2 joined to TRBJ2-2, with TRBD2 identical over 9 junction bases. Sequencing used peripheral blood, obtained on day 0 of AZD1222 vaccination. The receptor's source is an adult in good health. The CDR3 amino acid sequence is: CASSARLAANTGELFF. In nucleotides, the sequence is TGTGCCAGCAGTGCCCGACTAGCGGCGAACACCGGGGAGCTGTTTTTT.